One TCR beta chain is described in this entry. Per the original data handling: Counts of nucleated cells, estimated from reference gene primer amplification, were obtained. Method: immunoSEQ multiplex PCR; TCRdb's copy keeps in-frame clones and lacks some. The V and J calls and the clone size are those of that table, but D and trimming were determined from the DNA. The sample includes around 130,000 clones, about 87% of them seen just once. These data are taken from a study of blood T cell repertoires in COVID-19. Losses at the gene ends were 0 bases for V and 1 base for J; bases not matched to a gene: 7. This CDR3 has 17 residues. Germline V CDR1 and CDR2: MGHRA, YSYEKL.

The chain employs TRBV4-1 and TRBJ1-2, with 8 bases lining up with TRBD1. The sequenced sample consisted of peripheral blood. This sequence originates from a woman aged 60-70 years with acute or convalescent COVID-19. Here the CDR3 reads CASSQDPGQGSNYGYTF. For the CDR3, the DNA is TGCGCCAGCAGCCAAGACCCCGGACAGGGAAGTAACTATGGCTACACCTTC.